One T cell receptor beta chain is described in this entry. Clones were sequenced by immunoSEQ multiplex PCR, and TCRdb holds only the in-frame ones, with some missing. In the table there are some 130,000 clones, roughly 90% of which are singletons. The CDR3 has 14 residues. CDR1 is MRHNA and CDR2 is SNTAGT in the germline V gene. With 2 bases clipped from V and 5 bases from J, the junction kept 4 bases outside the gene matches. The data belong to a study of control samples from healthy donors and cancer patients. The sequence derives from a man younger than 40 in good health. The sequenced sample was blood. This chain joins TRBV6-4 and TRBJ2-3, with TRBD2 matching over 7 bases. CDR3 nucleotide sequence: TGTGCCAGCAGTGACGGTGGGGGGGGAGATACGCAGTATTTT. Its protein is CASSDGGGGDTQYF.